The clone carrying this T cell receptor beta chain was picked up a small number of times. Its specificity is unknown. CDR3 length: 17 amino acids. Germline V gives CDR1 KGHSH, CDR2 LQKENI. V was cut by 1 base and J by 0 bases, with 13 bases left in between. This sample was included in a study of CD8 T cells in ankylosing spondylitis. Study-level findings and limits: It appeared that ankylosing spondylitis blood was characterized by a TCR beta motif of several highly homologous variants. Disease-associated clones were reportedly significantly overrepresented in matched ankylosing spondylitis synovial fluid.

A single record per CDR3 protein comes from TCRdb applying MiXCR to the 5' RACE reads. The repertoire holds about 360,000 distinct CDR3 sequences, 20% to 25% seen once, with about 12% in the top ten. The V call is TRBV18, the J call TRBJ2-1; maybe TRBD2 (6 bases). This TCR derives from a male donor with ankylosing spondylitis or in good health (not recorded which). Sequences were obtained from blood, either unsorted or a sorted T cell fraction (not recorded which). This CDR3 reads CASSPRLVGGSYNEQFF. The CDR3 bases are TGTGCCAGCTCACCACGACTAGTTGGGGGCTCCTACAATGAGCAGTTCTTC.